These 4 T cell receptor beta chains share one sample of origin, sequenced in a study of OX40 agonist ivuxolimab in advanced cancers. The repertoire was sequenced with immunoSEQ multiplex PCR; TCRdb's copy has only in-frame clones and lacks some. Among about 84,000 clones listed, more than 80% were seen once. The sample consisted of CD4+ or CD8+ T cells sorted from blood, taken in a trial of the OX40 agonist ivuxolimab. The receptors come from an adult with an advanced solid tumor such as melanoma, head and neck, liver or kidney cancer.

The V gene is TRBV7-9, the J gene TRBJ1-3; 8 bases agree with TRBD1. In germline, CDR1 is SEHNR, CDR2 FQNEAQ (reference sequence). The ends lost 1 base at V and 3 bases at J; junction bases unmatched: 5. CDR3 length: 16 amino acids. The CDR3 protein is CASSLGPTGVGNTIYF. DNA for the CDR3: TGTGCCAGCAGCTTAGGACCGACAGGGGTTGGAAACACCATATATTTT.

This chain joins TRBV4-2 and TRBJ2-5; 10 bases line up with TRBD2. The CDR3 has 16 amino acids. CDR1 LGHNA and CDR2 YNFKEQ come from the germline V gene. V dropped 5 bases and J dropped 3; count of bases not matched to a gene: 9. The CDR3 region is CASSVIGTSAEETQYF. DNA of the CDR3: TGTGCCAGCAGCGTTATCGGGACTAGCGCGGAAGAGACCCAGTACTTC.

The rearrangement joins TRBV4-3 to TRBJ2-7; D gene uncertain. Trimming took 4 bases from V and 0 from J, leaving 13 bases between them. The CDR3 length is 15 residues. The germline gives CDR1 LGHNA, CDR2 YSLEER. In DNA form, the CDR3 reads TGCGCCAGCAGCCTCGGTCCGGCCAGCTCCTACGAGCAGTACTTC. Its protein product is CASSLGPASSYEQYF.

This clone came up a few times. The genes are TRBV7-8 and TRBJ2-7; D not certain. The CDR3 runs 13 residues. The V gene's germline CDR1 is SGHVS and CDR2 FQNEAQ. Trimming removed 0 bases from V and 5 bases from J, with 8 bases in between. The CDR3 DNA reads as TGTGCCAGCAGCTTAGCGGCCTTTGACGAGCAGTACTTC. It translates to CASSLAAFDEQYF.